This TCR beta chain was sequenced during a study of T cells in Graves' hyperthyroidism and ophthalmopathy (dated by TCRdb to about 2019). Looking at the study overall: Peripheral blood was collected at initial diagnosis, before any treatment. Once sampling was done, hyperthyroidism patients were given methimazole at a starting dose of 30 mg daily, whereas ophthalmopathy patients were given high-dose intravenous methylprednisolone. A discovery cohort of about a hundred patients, approximately 45 with Graves' ophthalmopathy and about 60 with stable Graves' hyperthyroidism, was used to find distinguishing TCR V-J signatures. Prospective prediction of ophthalmopathy was tested in an independent validation cohort consisting of 18 hyperthyroidism patients and around 16 patients who later progressed to ophthalmopathy. Thyroid tissue and blood T-cell repertoires from more than 5 Graves' hyperthyroidism patients were also compared in the study. For training and testing, the roughly 100 patients in the discovery cohort were randomly divided in a 7:3 ratio. TCR Vbeta CDR3 sequencing of roughly 140 peripheral blood samples (fewer than 45 ophthalmopathy, 75 to 85 hyperthyroidism and around 17 progressor patients) is reported in the paper. Broad study findings and their caveats: Ophthalmopathy was separated from stable hyperthyroidism by a 13 V-J signature model, with 85% to 90% sensitivity and approximately 81% specificity obtained in cross-validation and 80%/75% obtained in testing. Most expanded thyroid clonotypes (frequency above 0.001) were also found in blood, which suggests that blood repertoires may mirror thyroid immune responses. In validation, the model predicted progression to ophthalmopathy a median of about 5.9 months before onset, with over 60% sensitivity and roughly 72% specificity. Sample size was not statistically predetermined, and investigators were not blinded to group allocation.

The TCR beta CDR3 regions were amplified from RNA transcripts. A first-round RT-PCR of the TCR CDR3 used the HTBI primer set with the Qiagen OneStep RT-PCR kit. The libraries were constructed in a second round of multiplex PCR and then size-selected and purified. Paired-end sequencing of the libraries was performed with 100 bp reads on an Illumina HiSeq2000. The authors processed their data as follows. SOAPnuke was used to process the raw data, with reads discarded if the reads contained adapters or uncalled bases, had a mean Phred below 15, or lacked an exact constant-primer or identifier match. COPE v1.2.5 was used to merge high-quality paired reads, and clonotypes were defined as unique nucleotide sequences. Clonotypes were aligned to IMGT TRBV, TRBD and TRBJ reference segments using MiTCR v1.1. Only V-J combinations with frequency above 0.0001, covering roughly 99% of repertoires, were analysed. A TCS score was defined as the ratio between F50 (clonal expansion) and ExV (chaos), using BLOSUM62-based TCRdist between CDR3 peptides within each V-J. Welch's t-statistics and random forest reduced some 510 V-J features to some 14, which were used in a naive Bayes classifier (R e1071). TCRdb reprocessing: public reads trimmed at Q25 with fastp, clones called with MiXCR, in-frame beta chains kept. Identical CDR3 proteins give one entry, which carries the most common genes and DNA. The V and J calls were not made by the authors but by TCRdb's processing. Recorded for this sample are 690,000 or so distinct CDR3 sequences; roughly 20% of them occurred a single time. The ten largest clones take up about a sixth of the sample.

As for this clonotype: Its antigen is not yet known. One base away there is no much larger clone; base qualities are not given.

Hyperthyroidism patients were newly diagnosed, with disease duration under 2 months, and aged 18 to 65 years. Any patient with an uncontrolled infection, another autoimmune disease, pregnancy or lactation was excluded. Diagnoses were established on the basis of clinical symptoms, serum thyroxine and TRAb, thyroid ultrasound, and orbital computed tomography. For progressor patients, blood was drawn at the first diagnosis of hyperthyroidism, before any ophthalmopathy symptoms had appeared. Ficoll-Paque density gradient centrifugation was used to isolate PBMCs from 10 ml of fresh peripheral blood. Progressor patients were first diagnosed with Graves' hyperthyroidism and then developed ophthalmopathy during follow-up. Total RNA was extracted with Trizol reagent, and quality was checked on an Agilent 2100 Bioanalyzer. Measured from the cysteine to the phenylalanine, the CDR3 is 14 residues long. This entry keeps only the CDR3 DNA: 42 bases, framed from base 1. Trimming accounts for 6 bases at V and 6 bases at J, while the number of junction bases matched to no gene is 6.

The material sequenced was blood. The rearrangement combines TRBV12-3 or TRBV12-4 with TRBJ2-3, with 10 central nucleotides matching TRBD1. This receptor was taken from a woman aged 45 to 65 with Graves' hyperthyroidism that later progressed to Graves' ophthalmopathy. The sequenced DNA is TGTGCCAGCAGGGGGACAGGGGCCGGGGATACGCAGTATTTT. This codes for CASRGTGAGDTQYF.